The source of this T cell receptor beta chain is a study of response to subunit inactivated influenza vaccine. Study results and limitations: Authors suggested seasonal influenza vaccinations each recruit few new T cells.

TCRdb analysed the RT-PCR reads with MiXCR anew, one entry per CDR3 protein. The sample lists 500,000 to 550,000 distinct CDR3 sequences, roughly 7.6% occurring once. V was pared by 0 bases and J by 8 bases, with 12 bases between. CDR3 length: 14 residues. The germline V gene has CDR1 SGHRS and CDR2 YFSETQ. Ten or more counts support this clonotype. Its target is unknown. The chain employs TRBV5-1 and TRBJ2-1; D is perhaps TRBD1 (6 bases). The source is a man aged 50 to 69 who received an inactivated influenza vaccine. The starting material was PBMCs from blood, obtained 23 to 25 months after vaccination. CDR3 bases: TGCGCCAGCAGCTTGGATCTGGGGGCCTATGAGCAGTTCTTC. This gives the protein CASSLDLGAYEQFF.